This is a list of T cell receptor beta chains from one sample in a study of radiation and T cells in renal cell carcinoma. Profiled with immunoSEQ multiplex PCR; TCRdb holds only in-frame clones, not every one. The sample lists approximately 120,000 clones; about four fifths were seen once. Sequencing used blood, obtained from a patient whose treatment included radiotherapy and nephrectomy. The origin of the receptors is a man aged 45-60 years with renal cell carcinoma. CDR3s include the opening cysteine and the closing phenylalanine or tryptophan. The D gene is left open where the match is weak. Expanded clones are given a class, and other clones once, few, many or no size at all.

>TRBJ2-7|15|.|TRBV7-2|.
TGTGCCAGCAGCTTAGCGGCCGGCAGTCTATACGAGCAGTACTTC
CASSLAAGSLYEQYF
>TRBJ2-7|17|few|TRBV27|TRBD2
TGTGCCAGCAGTTTATCGGTCTCACGGGGGGTCTCCTACGAGCAGTACTTC
CASSLSVSRGVSYEQYF
>TRBJ1-1|15|once|TRBV7-2|.
TGTGCCAGCAGCGCCGATAGGCGAAGAAACACTGAAGCTTTCTTT
CASSADRRRNTEAFF
>TRBJ1-1|13|few|TRBV19|.
TGTGCCAGTATCGCGGGGATAGGGACTGAAGCTTTCTTT
CASIAGIGTEAFF
>TRBJ1-2|12|.|TRBV7-2|.
TGTGCCAGCAGCTTAGCGCGAGGCGGCTACACCTTC
CASSLARGGYTF
>TRBJ2-7|12|once|TRBV7-2|.
TGTGCCAGCAGCTTAGTCGGGTACGAGCAGTACTTC
CASSLVGYEQYF
>TRBJ1-2|15|few|TRBV19|.
TGTGCCAGTAGTACCACAGTGGGAGTATCCTATGGCTACACCTTC
CASSTTVGVSYGYTF
>TRBJ2-5|13|.|TRBV7-7|.
TGTGCTAGCAGCTTAGAGGGGTCGGGGACCCAGTACTTC
CASSLEGSGTQYF
>TRBJ2-5|14|once|TRBV4-1|.
TGCGCCAGCAGCCGGGGACAGCGGGGAGAGACCCAGTACTTC
CASSRGQRGETQYF
>TRBJ1-3|15|.|TRBV9|.
TGTGCCAGCAGCGACCGCGCGGGTTACGGAAACACCATATATTTT
CASSDRAGYGNTIYF
>TRBJ1-1|14|.|TRBV7-3|.
TGTGCCAGCAGCCTCCAGGGAGGTTTCACTGAAGCTTTCTTT
CASSLQGGFTEAFF
>TRBJ1-1|14|.|TRBV19|TRBD1
TGTGCCAGTAGTCACGGGACAGCGAACACTGAAGCTTTCTTT
CASSHGTANTEAFF
>TRBJ1-2|13|.|TRBV6-5|.
TGTGCCACGCAAAGGGCAGGTAGTTATGGCTACACCTTC
CATQRAGSYGYTF
>TRBJ1-1|14|.|TRBV6-5|.
TGTGCCAGCAGTTACGTATGGGGAAACACTGAAGCTTTCTTT
CASSYVWGNTEAFF
>TRBJ2-2|15|.|TRBV5-1|.
TGCGCCAGCAGTAGAGGGGGAGGAGACACCGGGGAGCTGTTTTTT
CASSRGGGDTGELFF
>TRBJ1-3|14|.|TRBV9|.
TGTGCCAGCAGCGCGCAGGGTTCTGGAAACACCATATATTTT
CASSAQGSGNTIYF
>TRBJ2-1|13|.|TRBV9|.
TGTGCCAGCAGCGTAGAAAGGGGAGCTGAGCAGTTCTTC
CASSVERGAEQFF
>TRBJ2-3|16|.|TRBV5-1|TRBD2
TGCGCCAGCAGCTTGGTTGGGGGGACTACCGACCTAGCGCAGTATTTT
CASSLVGGTTDLAQYF
>TRBJ2-2|16|.|TRBV5-1|.
TGCGCCAGCAGCTTCTTGGGTCCTGAACACACCGGGGAGCTGTTTTTT
CASSFLGPEHTGELFF
>TRBJ1-2|11|.|TRBV5-5|.
TGTGCCAGCAGCTTGGCCGCAACCTACACCTTC
CASSLAATYTF
>TRBJ1-2|15|.|TRBV19|.
TGTGCCAGTACGTACGGGGTAGGGACTAACTATGGCTACACCTTC
CASTYGVGTNYGYTF
>TRBJ1-2|11|.|TRBV9|.
TGTGCCAGCAGCCATGACAAGGGCTACACCTTC
CASSHDKGYTF
>TRBJ1-1|15|.|TRBV7-3|.
TGTGCCAGCAGCCTAACCGGGGGTGCGAACACTGAAGCTTTCTTT
CASSLTGGANTEAFF
>TRBJ2-2|16|once|TRBV9|.
TGTGCCAGCAGCGTGGCGGTAGCGGAACACACCGGGGAGCTGTTTTTT
CASSVAVAEHTGELFF
>TRBJ1-4|17|.|TRBV18|TRBD1
TGTGCCAGCTCGCGTAATGCCGGGACAGGGTCTAATGAAAAACTGTTTTTT
CASSRNAGTGSNEKLFF
>TRBJ2-7|14|once|TRBV18|TRBD1
TGTGCCAGCTCACCAGGGGAACAGGGGCGGGAGCAGTACTTC
CASSPGEQGREQYF
>TRBJ1-1|12|.|TRBV14|.
TGTGCCAGCAGCCCCCGTGCCACTGAAGCTTTCTTT
CASSPRATEAFF
>TRBJ2-4|16|.|TRBV4-1|.
TGCGCCAGCAGCCAACCGACTAGTAGATCCAAAAACATTCAGTACTTC
CASSQPTSRSKNIQYF
>TRBJ1-2|13|.|TRBV28|TRBD1
TGTGCCAGCAAGCGGACAGGGAACTATGGCTACACCTTC
CASKRTGNYGYTF
>TRBJ2-5|11|.|TRBV7-6|.
TGTGCCAGTGGGCCCCAAGAGACCCAGTACTTC
CASGPQETQYF
>TRBJ1-1|14|.|TRBV6-1|TRBD1
TGTGCCAGCAGTGGAACAGGGGCGGACACTGAAGCTTTCTTT
CASSGTGADTEAFF
>TRBJ2-7|14|.|TRBV5-1|.
TGCGCCAGCAGCTTGGCCGGTATGTGGTACGAGCAGTACTTC
CASSLAGMWYEQYF
>TRBJ2-2|16|.|TRBV11-2|TRBD1
TGTGCCAGCAGCACCACAGGGGGCCGGAACACCGGGGAGCTGTTTTTT
CASSTTGGRNTGELFF
>TRBJ2-7|11|.|TRBV5-1|.
TGCGCCAGCAGCCGGAGGGACGAGCAGTACTTC
CASSRRDEQYF
>TRBJ2-5|15|.|TRBV4-1|.
TGCGCCAGCAGCCCTAAATGGTATAGCGAAGAGACCCAGTACTTC
CASSPKWYSEETQYF
>TRBJ2-5|17|few|TRBV7-2|TRBD2
TGTGCCAGCAGCTTGGCCGGAGCGGGGCTGAACCAAGAGACCCAGTACTTC
CASSLAGAGLNQETQYF
>TRBJ1-1|13|once|TRBV10-3|.
TGTGCCATCAGTGAAATAGGGGGCACTGAAGCTTTCTTT
CAISEIGGTEAFF
>TRBJ2-2|15|.|TRBV7-8|.
TGTGCCAGCAGCTTAGGGTTTCGGGACACCGGGGAGCTGTTTTTT
CASSLGFRDTGELFF
>TRBJ2-1|13|.|TRBV5-4|.
TGTGCCAGCAGGTGGGGCTCCTACAATGAGCAGTTCTTC
CASRWGSYNEQFF
>TRBJ2-1|12|.|TRBV5-1|.
TGCGCCAGCAGCTCCGCGGGTTATGAGCAGTTCTTC
CASSSAGYEQFF
>TRBJ1-1|16|.|TRBV11-2|.
TGTGCCAGCAGCTTAAGGGGAGGGGGGCCCAACACTGAAGCTTTCTTT
CASSLRGGGPNTEAFF
>TRBJ2-5|15|.|TRBV5-1|TRBD1
TGCGCCAGCCACTGGGGCAGGGGGCAATCAGAGACCCAGTACTTC
CASHWGRGQSETQYF
>TRBJ1-2|18|.|TRBV6-1|TRBD1
TGTGCCAGCAGTGAAGTTGGGAGGGGGACAGGGGGCGACTATGGCTACACCTTC
CASSEVGRGTGGDYGYTF
>TRBJ1-2|16|.|TRBV25-1|TRBD1
TGTGCCAGCAGTGAACTAGGGACAGGTGATATAGGAGGCTACACCTTC
CASSELGTGDIGGYTF
>TRBJ1-4|13|.|TRBV6-1|.
TGTGCCAGCAGTGAAGCCGGGAGCGAAAAACTGTTTTTT
CASSEAGSEKLFF
>TRBJ1-4|15|.|TRBV11-2|.
TGTGCCAGCAGCTTCTTGTTGACGGGCGAGGAAAAACTGTTTTTT
CASSFLLTGEEKLFF
>TRBJ1-1|12|few|TRBV7-9|.
TGTGCCAGCAGCTTCAAGGTATCTGAAGCTTTCTTT
CASSFKVSEAFF